A single TCR beta chain is shown here with its context. This clonotype has a count of ten or more. It has no known antigen specificity. No quality values exist for individual bases; no much larger clone is one base distant. Library generation was performed with PCR. Sequencing was carried out with an Illumina HiSeq 2500. TCR library preparation used molecular barcoding, with unique molecular identifiers applied to normalize quantification of the TCRbeta repertoire. TCRdb reanalyzed the raw reads on its own, using fastp at Q25 for trimming and MiXCR for clone calling, and kept in-frame beta chains. Identical CDR3 proteins give one entry, which carries the most common genes and DNA. For this sample there are 550,000 to 800,000 distinct CDR3 sequences; around 13% appear just once. The top ten constitute around 0.8% of the sample. These data come from a study of T-cell reconstitution after alpha-beta-depleted transplantation in children (dated by TCRdb to about 2016). Regarding the study in general: The study quantitatively tracked T-cell immune reconstitution after TCRalphabeta/CD19-depleted allogeneic hematopoietic cell transplantation in children using TCR repertoire profiling. Beyond this particular receptor, the publication reports: The apparently early alphabetaT-cell count recovery about two months after transplant was reportedly dependent on only several hundred rapidly expanded clones derived from non-depleted graft cells. The frequencies of hyperexpanded clones fell over the following months, and after one year, T-cell counts and TCRbeta diversity were mostly attributed to newly produced T cells. In some patients, high TCRbeta diversity at day 60 was attributed to recipient T cells and intrathymic progenitors that had survived conditioning.

The treatment or condition label, as the study defines it: allogeneic hematopoietic cell transplantation with graft depleted of TCRalphabeta T cells and CD19 B cells. TCRalphabeta/CD19-depleted allogeneic hematopoietic cell grafts were given to the transplant recipients, all of whom were children. V lost 5 bases and J lost 1 base, and the count of bases not matched to a germline gene is 5. The germline V gene (reference sequence) specifies MNHEY as CDR1 and SMNVEV as CDR2. The CDR3 numbers 14 residues from cysteine through phenylalanine. Just CDR3 DNA is preserved here, 42 bases in frame from base 1.

Recombination joined TRBV27 with TRBJ2-7; 7 bases in between match TRBD1. The sequenced sample was PBMCs, obtained before TCRalphabeta/CD19-depleted stem cell transplant. This receptor was obtained from a girl aged 2-9 years with congenital amegakaryocytic thrombocytopenia, due to receive a stem cell transplant. This receptor carries the CDR3 CASSRWDRSYEQYF. The base sequence is TGTGCCAGCAGTAGATGGGACAGATCCTACGAGCAGTACTTC.